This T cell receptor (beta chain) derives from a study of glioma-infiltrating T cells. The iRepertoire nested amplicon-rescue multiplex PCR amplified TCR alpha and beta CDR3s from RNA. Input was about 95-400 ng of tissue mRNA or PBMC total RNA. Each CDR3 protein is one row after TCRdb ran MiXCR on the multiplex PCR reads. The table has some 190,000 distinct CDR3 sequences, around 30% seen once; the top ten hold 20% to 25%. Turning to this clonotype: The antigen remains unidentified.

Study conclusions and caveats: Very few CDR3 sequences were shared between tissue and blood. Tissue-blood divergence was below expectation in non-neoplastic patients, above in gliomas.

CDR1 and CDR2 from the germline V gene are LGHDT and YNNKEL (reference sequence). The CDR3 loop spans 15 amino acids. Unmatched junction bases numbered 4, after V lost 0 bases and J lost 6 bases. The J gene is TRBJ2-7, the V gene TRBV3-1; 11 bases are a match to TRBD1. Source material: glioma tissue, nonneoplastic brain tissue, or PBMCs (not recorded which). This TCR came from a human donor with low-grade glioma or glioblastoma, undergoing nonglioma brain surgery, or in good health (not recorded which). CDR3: CASSQDQGTGGEQYF. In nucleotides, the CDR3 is TGTGCCAGCAGCCAAGATCAAGGGACAGGGGGCGAGCAGTACTTC.